The 16 T cell receptor beta chains in this list originate from one sample, sequenced in a study of blood T cell repertoires in COVID-19. Generated by immunoSEQ multiplex PCR, the TCRdb table keeps only in-frame clones and is missing some. The table shows roughly 260,000 clones, with 88% occurring only once. The sequencing sample was made of peripheral blood. The source of these receptors is a woman younger than 45 with COVID-19, enrolled during active disease.

The chain employs TRBV5-1 and TRBJ2-1, with 8 positions matching TRBD1. CDR3 size: 14 residues. Germline CDR1 is SGHRS and CDR2 is YFSETQ. V shed 4 bases, J shed 6 bases, and the junction held 6 bases outside the gene matches. The CDR3 nucleotides are TGCGCCAGCAGCAGAGGACAGGGTGGCAATGAGCAGTTCTTC. Translated, it gives CASSRGQGGNEQFF. The full variable domain, its missing parts supplied by reference TRBV5-1 and TRBJ2-1, is KAGVTQTPRYLIKTRGQQVTLSCSPISGHRSVSWYQQTPGQGLQFLFEYFSETQRNKGNFPGRFSGRQFSNSRSEMNVSTLELGDSALYLCASSRGQGGNEQFFGPGTRLTVL.

This chain joins TRBV6-5 and TRBJ1-5; 8 bases line up with TRBD1. With V trimmed by 10 bases and J by 6 bases, 11 bases remained unmatched. This CDR3 comprises 14 residues. From germline, CDR1 is MNHEY and CDR2 SVGAGI. The CDR3: CATLLGTGIQPQHF. DNA for the CDR3: TGTGCCACCTTGCTGGGGACAGGCATTCAGCCCCAGCATTTT.

The genes are TRBV5-1 and TRBJ2-7; no clear D. The CDR3 sequence is 13 residues long. Deletions cut 3 bases from V and 6 bases from J, with 13 bases between. Germline CDR1 is SGHRS and CDR2 is YFSETQ. As DNA, the CDR3 is TGCGCCAGCAGCTACCAGCGTTCGACCGAGCAGTACTTC. Protein sequence: CASSYQRSTEQYF.

This sequence joins TRBV7-2 and TRBJ1-1; D perhaps matches TRBD1 (5 bases). CDR3 length: 15 residues. The ends were cut back, 1 base at V and 1 base at J, with 10 bases in the middle. Germline V gene data show CDR1 as SGHTA and CDR2 as FQGNSA. The CDR3 reads CASSLEGAPNTEAFF. CDR3 coding DNA: TGTGCCAGCAGCTTAGAAGGGGCCCCGAACACTGAAGCTTTCTTT.

The gene calls are TRBV20-1 and TRBJ2-3; 8 bases agree with TRBD2. Germline CDR1 and CDR2: DFQATT and SNEGSKA (reference sequence). V lost 3 bases to trimming and J lost 5 bases; unmatched junction nucleotides: 7. This CDR3 has 14 amino acids. This chain's CDR3 is CSASVGRAGDTQYF. The CDR3 DNA reads as TGCAGTGCTAGTGTCGGGAGGGCAGGAGATACGCAGTATTTT.

This chain links TRBV3-1 (or the pseudogene TRBV3-2) with TRBJ1-6, with TRBD1 identical over 7 bases. This CDR3 has 15 residues. Germline-derived CDR1 and CDR2 are LGHDT and YNNKEL (reference sequence). V was pared by 1 base and J by 9 bases, with 6 bases of the junction left unmatched. Here the CDR3 DNA reads TGTGCCAGCAGCCAAGCGAGACACAGGGGTTCACCCCTCCACTTT. As protein: CASSQARHRGSPLHF.

V and J are TRBV6-5 and TRBJ2-1; TRBD2 aligns across 7 bases. V shed 4 bases and J 7 bases; nucleotides not matched to a gene: 4. Germline V gene sequence: CDR1 MNHEY, CDR2 SVGAGI. The CDR3 sequence is 13 residues long. The CDR3 region has the DNA TGTGCCAGCAGTTTCTCCGGGAGGAATGAGCAGTTCTTC. Translated, it gives CASSFSGRNEQFF.

The chain has TRBV7-3 and TRBJ1-2, with D possibly matching TRBD1 (5 bases). Germline lookup yields CDR1 SGHTA and CDR2 FQGTGA. CDR3 length: 13 residues. V was trimmed by 4 bases and J by 6 bases, leaving 12 bases between them. In DNA form, the CDR3 reads TGTGCCAGCAGCTCCGCCCCAGGGCATGGCTACACCTTC. Translated: CASSSAPGHGYTF.

This chain connects TRBV19 to TRBJ2-1; no clear D gene. This CDR3 contains 13 residues. Germline-derived CDR1 and CDR2 are LNHDA and SQIVND (reference sequence). V lost 1 base and J lost 5, with 6 bases in between. The CDR3 sequence is CASSIGHDNEQFF. CDR3 coding DNA: TGTGCCAGTAGTATAGGGCATGACAATGAGCAGTTCTTC.

This chain links TRBV4-1 with TRBJ1-4; perhaps TRBD1 as D (5 bases). Per the germline V gene, CDR1 is MGHRA and CDR2 is YSYEKL. Trimming removed 8 bases at V and 6 bases at J, with 13 bases between. The CDR3 totals 13 residues. The DNA for the CDR3 is TGCGCCAGCGGCCCGGCCAGGGATGAAAAACTGTTTTTT. It encodes CASGPARDEKLFF.

On this clone: One end of the junction is discordant with germline, which a read error may explain. The chain couples TRBV7-7 to TRBJ2-4, with 11 bases fitting TRBD1. The CDR3 totals 16 residues. From germline, CDR1 is SSHAT and CDR2 FNYEAQ (reference sequence). In DNA form, the CDR3 reads TGTGCTAGCAGCCCCGGGACAGGGGGTTTGGGGAACATTCAGTACTTC. It codes for CASSPGTGGLGNIQYF.

In its sample, this clone was seen a few times. This rearrangement joins TRBV5-1 to TRBJ1-4; 7 bases are shared with TRBD1. The germline V gene encodes CDR1 SGHRS and CDR2 YFSETQ. V shed 4 bases and J 8 bases; nucleotides not matched to a gene: 5. CDR3 length: 13 residues. Here the CDR3 DNA reads TGCGCCAGCAGCCAGGACAGGCGGGAAAAACTGTTTTTT. Amino acid sequence: CASSQDRREKLFF. Based on the CDR3 plus reference TRBV5-1 and TRBJ1-4, the full variable domain is KAGVTQTPRYLIKTRGQQVTLSCSPISGHRSVSWYQQTPGQGLQFLFEYFSETQRNKGNFPGRFSGRQFSNSRSEMNVSTLELGDSALYLCASSQDRREKLFFGSGTQLSVL.

CDR3 nucleotides: TGCGCCAGTCTCCCATCCAACAGACTAGCGGGGGTCTACAATGAGCAGTTCTTC. Its translation is CASLPSNRLAGVYNEQFF. V gene TRBV5-1 combines with J gene TRBJ2-1, with 12 bases lining up with TRBD2. With 8 bases clipped from V and 3 bases from J, the junction kept 15 bases outside the gene matches. This CDR3 is 18 amino acids long. Germline V lookup: CDR1 SGHRS, CDR2 YFSETQ.

Of note for this clone: The sample carries other DNA sequences with the same CDR3. CDR3 residues: CASSLDPQREQFF. In DNA form, the CDR3 reads TGTGCCAGCAGCTTAGACCCCCAGCGGGAGCAGTTCTTC. V usage is TRBV11-2 and J usage is TRBJ2-1, with D perhaps matching TRBD2 (5 bases). The CDR3 has 13 residues. V was clipped by 0 bases and J by 10 bases, with 10 bases between them. Germline V gene sequence: CDR1 SGHAT, CDR2 FQNNGV.

Details on this clone: Its ends do not fully match the called genes, so a read error is possible. This chain links TRBV19 with TRBJ2-7; 8 bases line up with TRBD2. This CDR3 region has 15 residues. Germline CDR1 is LNHDA and CDR2 is SQIVND (reference sequence). CDR3 protein: CASSMGGLVSYEQYF. The CDR3 DNA sequence: TGTGCCAGCAGTATGGGGGGACTAGTTTCATACGAGCAGTACTTC. The entire variable domain, with the rest obtained from reference TRBV19 and TRBJ2-7, is as follows: DGGITQSPKYLFRKEGQNVTLSCEQNLNHDAMYWYRQDPGQGLRLIYYSQIVNDFQKGDIAEGYSVSREKKESFPLTVTSAQKNPTAFYLCASSMGGLVSYEQYFGPGTRLTVT.

The chain couples TRBV5-1 to TRBJ2-3, with 7 bases that match TRBD2. With V trimmed by 0 bases and J by 4 bases, 8 bases remained unmatched. CDR1 is SGHRS and CDR2 is YFSETQ in the germline V gene. The CDR3 consists of 16 residues. The CDR3 is CASSLALASTADTQYF. CDR3 nucleotide sequence: TGCGCCAGCAGCTTGGCACTAGCGTCGACGGCAGATACGCAGTATTTT.